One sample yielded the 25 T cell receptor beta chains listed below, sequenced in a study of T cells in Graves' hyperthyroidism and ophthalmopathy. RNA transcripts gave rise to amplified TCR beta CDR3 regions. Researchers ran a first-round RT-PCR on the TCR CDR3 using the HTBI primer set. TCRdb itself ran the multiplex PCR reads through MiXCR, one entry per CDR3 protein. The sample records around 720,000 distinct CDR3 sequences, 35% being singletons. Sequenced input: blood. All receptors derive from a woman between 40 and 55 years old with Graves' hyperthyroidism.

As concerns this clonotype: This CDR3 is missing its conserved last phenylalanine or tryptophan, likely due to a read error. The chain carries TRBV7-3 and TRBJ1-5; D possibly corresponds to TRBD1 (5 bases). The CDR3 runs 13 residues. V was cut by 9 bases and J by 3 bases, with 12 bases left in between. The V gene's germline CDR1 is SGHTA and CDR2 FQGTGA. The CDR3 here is CASRRQINQPQHL. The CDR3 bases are TGTGCCAGTAGAAGACAGATCAATCAGCCCCAGCATCTT.

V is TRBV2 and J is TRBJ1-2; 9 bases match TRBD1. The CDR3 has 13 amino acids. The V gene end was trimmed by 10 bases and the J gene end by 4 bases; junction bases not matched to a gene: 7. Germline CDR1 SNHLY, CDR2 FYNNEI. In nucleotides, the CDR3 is TGTGCCACCCGACAGGGGGTGAGCTATGGCTACACCTTC. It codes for CATRQGVSYGYTF.

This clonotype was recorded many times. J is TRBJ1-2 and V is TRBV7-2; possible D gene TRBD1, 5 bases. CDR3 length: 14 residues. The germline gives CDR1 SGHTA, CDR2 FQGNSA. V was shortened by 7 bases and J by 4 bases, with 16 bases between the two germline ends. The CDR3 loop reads CASNDDRPPYGYTF. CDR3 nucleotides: TGTGCCAGCAACGATGACAGACCTCCCTATGGCTACACCTTC. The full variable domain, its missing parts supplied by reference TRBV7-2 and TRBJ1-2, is GAGVSQSPSNKVTEKGKDVELRCDPISGHTALYWYRQSLGQGLEFLIYFQGNSAPDKSGLPSDRFSAERTGGSVSTLTIQRTQQEDSAVYLCASNDDRPPYGYTFGSGTRLTVV.

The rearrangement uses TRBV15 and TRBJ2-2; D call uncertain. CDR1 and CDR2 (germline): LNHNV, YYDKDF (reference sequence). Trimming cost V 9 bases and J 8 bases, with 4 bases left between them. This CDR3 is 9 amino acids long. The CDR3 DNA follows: TGTGCCACTAGAGGGGAGCTGTTTTTT. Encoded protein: CATRGELFF.

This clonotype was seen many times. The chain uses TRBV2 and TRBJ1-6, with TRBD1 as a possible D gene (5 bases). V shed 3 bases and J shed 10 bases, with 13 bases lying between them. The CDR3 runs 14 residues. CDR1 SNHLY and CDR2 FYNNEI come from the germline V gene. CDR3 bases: TGTGCCAGCAGTGATTATGGGGGAGGATCACCCCTCCACTTT. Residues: CASSDYGGGSPLHF.

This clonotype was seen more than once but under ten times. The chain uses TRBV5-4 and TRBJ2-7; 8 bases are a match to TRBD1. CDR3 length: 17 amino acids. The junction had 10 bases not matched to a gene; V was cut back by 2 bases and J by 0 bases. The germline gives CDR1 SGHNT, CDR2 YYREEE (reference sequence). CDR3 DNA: TGTGCCAGCAGCTTAAAAGGACAGGGCCCGAACTCCTACGAGCAGTACTTC. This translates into CASSLKGQGPNSYEQYF.

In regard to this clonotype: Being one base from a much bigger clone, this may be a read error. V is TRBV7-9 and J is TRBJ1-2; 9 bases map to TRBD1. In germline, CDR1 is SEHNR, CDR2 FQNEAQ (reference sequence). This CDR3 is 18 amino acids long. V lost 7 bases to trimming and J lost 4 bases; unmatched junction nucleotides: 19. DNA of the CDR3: TGTGCCAGCAAGCTGGGCGGGACAGGGTCCCTTCTGACCTATGGCTACACCTTC. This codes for CASKLGGTGSLLTYGYTF.

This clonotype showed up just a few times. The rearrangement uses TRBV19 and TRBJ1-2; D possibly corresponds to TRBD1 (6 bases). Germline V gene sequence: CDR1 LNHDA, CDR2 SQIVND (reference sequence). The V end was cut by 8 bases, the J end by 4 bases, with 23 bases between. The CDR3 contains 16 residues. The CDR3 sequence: CASLDTTQGITYGYTF. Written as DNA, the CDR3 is TGTGCCAGTCTCGATACAACCCAGGGGATTACCTATGGCTACACCTTC.

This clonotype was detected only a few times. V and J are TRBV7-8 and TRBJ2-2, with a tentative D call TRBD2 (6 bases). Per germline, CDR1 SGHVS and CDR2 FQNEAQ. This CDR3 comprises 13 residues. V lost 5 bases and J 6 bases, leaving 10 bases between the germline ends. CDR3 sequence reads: CASSAGPAGELFF. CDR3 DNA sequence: TGTGCCAGCAGCGCGGGACCTGCCGGGGAGCTGTTTTTT.

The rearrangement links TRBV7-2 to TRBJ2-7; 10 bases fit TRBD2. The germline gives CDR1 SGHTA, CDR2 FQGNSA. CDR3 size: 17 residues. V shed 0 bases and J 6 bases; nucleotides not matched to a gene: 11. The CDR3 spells CASSLAGPAGGVTEQYF. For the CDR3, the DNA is TGTGCCAGCAGCTTAGCGGGCCCAGCGGGAGGGGTTACCGAGCAGTACTTC.

The CDR3 DNA reads as TGTGCCAGCAGTGTCGAACAGGCCAAGTATGGCTACACCTTC. Amino acid sequence: CASSVEQAKYGYTF. The chain recombines TRBV2 with TRBJ1-2; D is perhaps TRBD1 (5 bases). The V gene lost 4 bases and the J gene lost 5 bases, with 14 bases spanning the gap. Germline V CDR1 and CDR2: SNHLY, FYNNEI. The CDR3 sequence is 14 residues long.

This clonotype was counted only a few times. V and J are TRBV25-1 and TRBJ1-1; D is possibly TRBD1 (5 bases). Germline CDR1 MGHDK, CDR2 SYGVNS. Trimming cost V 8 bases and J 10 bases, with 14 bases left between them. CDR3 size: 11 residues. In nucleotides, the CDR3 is TGTGCCAGCGCCCAGGGCCTTGGAGCTTTCTTT. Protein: CASAQGLGAFF.

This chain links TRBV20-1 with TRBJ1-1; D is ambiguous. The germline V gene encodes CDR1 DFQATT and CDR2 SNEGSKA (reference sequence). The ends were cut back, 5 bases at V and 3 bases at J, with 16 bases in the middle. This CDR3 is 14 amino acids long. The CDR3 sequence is CSAPIRALDTEAFF. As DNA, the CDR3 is TGCAGTGCTCCCATCCGGGCCTTAGACACTGAAGCTTTCTTT.

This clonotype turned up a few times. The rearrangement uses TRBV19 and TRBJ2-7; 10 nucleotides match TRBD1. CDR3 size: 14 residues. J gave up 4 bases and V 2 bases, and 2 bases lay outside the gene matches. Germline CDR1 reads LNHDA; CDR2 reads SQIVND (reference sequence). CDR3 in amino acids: CASSILGQGYEQYF. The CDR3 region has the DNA TGTGCCAGTAGTATACTGGGACAGGGGTACGAGCAGTACTTC.

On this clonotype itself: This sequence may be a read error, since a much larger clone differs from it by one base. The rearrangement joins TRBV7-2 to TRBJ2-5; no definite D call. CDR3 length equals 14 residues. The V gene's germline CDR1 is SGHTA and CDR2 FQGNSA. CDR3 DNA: TGTGCCGGCAGCATATCCGGTGGCTCGGAGACCCAGTACTTC. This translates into CAGSISGGSETQYF.

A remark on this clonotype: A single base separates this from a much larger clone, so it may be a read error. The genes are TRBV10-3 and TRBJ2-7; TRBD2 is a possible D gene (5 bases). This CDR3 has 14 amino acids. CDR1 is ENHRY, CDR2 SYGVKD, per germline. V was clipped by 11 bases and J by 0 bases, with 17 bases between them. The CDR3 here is CAGLSQGSSYEQYF. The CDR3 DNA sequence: TGTGCCGGCCTAAGTCAAGGGAGCTCCTACGAGCAGTACTTC.

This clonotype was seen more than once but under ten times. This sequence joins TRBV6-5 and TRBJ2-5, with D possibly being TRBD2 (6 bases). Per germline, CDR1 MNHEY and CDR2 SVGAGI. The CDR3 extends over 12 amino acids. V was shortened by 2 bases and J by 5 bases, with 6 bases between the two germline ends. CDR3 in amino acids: CASSYGGETQYF. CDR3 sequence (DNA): TGTGCCAGCAGTTACGGGGGGGAGACCCAGTACTTC.

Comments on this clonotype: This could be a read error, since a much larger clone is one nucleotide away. The CDR3 protein is CASTRVSQRGQYF. CDR3 nucleotide sequence: TGTGCCAGCACCAGGGTCAGTCAACGCGGGCAGTACTTC. The chain recombines TRBV12-3 or TRBV12-4 with TRBJ2-7; TRBD1 is a possible D gene (5 bases). Trimming took 7 bases from V and 9 from J, leaving 19 bases between them. CDR3 length: 13 residues.

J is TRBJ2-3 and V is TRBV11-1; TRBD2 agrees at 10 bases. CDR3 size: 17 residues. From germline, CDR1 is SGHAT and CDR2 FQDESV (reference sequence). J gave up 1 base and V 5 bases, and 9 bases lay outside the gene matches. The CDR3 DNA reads TGTGCCAGCAGCGCTGACTATCTAGCGGGGGGCACAGATACGCAGTATTTT. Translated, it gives CASSADYLAGGTDTQYF.

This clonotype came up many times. The CDR3 sequence: CASSLDSSGANVLTF. The CDR3 DNA is TGTGCCAGCAGCTTAGACAGTTCTGGGGCCAACGTCCTGACTTTC. This chain uses TRBV11-2 with TRBJ2-6; D is uncertain. Germline loops: CDR1 SGHAT, CDR2 FQNNGV. This CDR3 region has 15 residues. The V gene lost 0 bases and the J gene lost 1 base, with 4 bases spanning the gap.

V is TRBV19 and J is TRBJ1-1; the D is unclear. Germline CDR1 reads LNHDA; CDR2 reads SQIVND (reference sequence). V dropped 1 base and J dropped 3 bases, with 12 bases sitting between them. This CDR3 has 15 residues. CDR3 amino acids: CASSIVSGPHTEAFF. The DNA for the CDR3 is TGTGCCAGTAGTATAGTCTCCGGGCCGCACACTGAAGCTTTCTTT.

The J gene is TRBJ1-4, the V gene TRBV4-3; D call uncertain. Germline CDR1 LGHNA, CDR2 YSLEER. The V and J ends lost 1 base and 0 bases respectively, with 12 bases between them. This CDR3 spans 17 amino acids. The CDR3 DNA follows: TGCGCCAGCAGCCAAGTCTTGACCTTAACAACTAATGAAAAACTGTTTTTT. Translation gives CASSQVLTLTTNEKLFF.

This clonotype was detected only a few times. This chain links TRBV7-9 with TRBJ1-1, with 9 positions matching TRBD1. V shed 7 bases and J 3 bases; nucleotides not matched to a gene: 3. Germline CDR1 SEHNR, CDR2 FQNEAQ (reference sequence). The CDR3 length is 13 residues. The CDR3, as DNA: TGTGCCAGCAAGGACAGGGGATACACTGAAGCTTTCTTT. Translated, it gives CASKDRGYTEAFF.

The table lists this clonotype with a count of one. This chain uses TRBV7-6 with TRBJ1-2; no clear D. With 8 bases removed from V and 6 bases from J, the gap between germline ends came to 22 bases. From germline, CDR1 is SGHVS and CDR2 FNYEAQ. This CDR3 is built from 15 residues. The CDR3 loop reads CASSPSPGKTDGYTF. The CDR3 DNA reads TGTGCCAGCTCACCTAGTCCGGGAAAGACGGATGGCTACACCTTC.

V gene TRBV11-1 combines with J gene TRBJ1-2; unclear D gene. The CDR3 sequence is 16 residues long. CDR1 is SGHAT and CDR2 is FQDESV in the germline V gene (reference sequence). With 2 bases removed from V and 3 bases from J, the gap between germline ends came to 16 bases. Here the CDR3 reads CASSLRSTSGHYGYTF. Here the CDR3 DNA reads TGTGCCAGCAGCTTAAGATCCACTTCCGGGCACTATGGCTACACCTTC.